This T cell receptor (beta chain) is drawn from a study of cytomegalovirus exposure and HLA in healthy donors. The study ran its PCR with 60 Vbeta and 13 Jbeta primers. TCRdb's copy holds only in-frame clones and misses some; the assay was immunoSEQ multiplex PCR. This sample has 70,000 or so clones, with roughly 68% found just once. The CDR3 contains 12 residues. The V gene's germline CDR1 is SGHRS and CDR2 YFSETQ. Trimming cost V 3 bases and J 8 bases; bases outside gene matches: 3. A few counts support this clone. The TCR was taken from a woman aged 60 to 75 in good health and CMV-seropositive. Material: PBMCs. The chain combines TRBV5-1 with TRBJ1-1; 8 nucleotides align to TRBD1. As DNA, the CDR3 is TGCGCCAGCAGCTATGGACAGGGCGAAGCTTTCTTT. Translated, it gives CASSYGQGEAFF. Supplemented by reference TRBV5-1 and TRBJ1-1, the full variable domain reads KAGVTQTPRYLIKTRGQQVTLSCSPISGHRSVSWYQQTPGQGLQFLFEYFSETQRNKGNFPGRFSGRQFSNSRSEMNVSTLELGDSALYLCASSYGQGEAFFGQGTRLTVV.